The 6 T cell receptor beta chains presented below share a single source sample, sequenced in a study of blood T cell repertoires in COVID-19. Profiling relied on immunoSEQ multiplex PCR, and the TCRdb table lists in-frame clones only, not all of them. The sample lists some 160,000 clones, approximately 84% occurring once. The sequencing sample was made of peripheral blood. The receptor source for this set is a woman older than 75 with COVID-19, enrolled during active disease.

This chain joins TRBV24-1 and TRBJ2-1, with D possibly TRBD2 on 6 matching bases. CDR1 is KGHDR, CDR2 SFDVKD, per germline. The CDR3 extends over 16 amino acids. V lost 4 bases and J lost 8, with 20 bases in between. DNA for the CDR3: TGTGCCACCAGTGACCGGGGGTGGGTCAGTACCGATGAGCAGTTCTTC. Encoded protein: CATSDRGWVSTDEQFF.

The genes are TRBV28 and TRBJ2-7; perhaps TRBD1 as D (5 bases). This CDR3 is built from 11 residues. The germline V gene has CDR1 MDHEN and CDR2 SYDVKM. V was clipped by 5 bases and J by 10 bases, with 12 bases between them. CDR3 bases: TGTGCCAGCAGTCCGCAGGGCGCACAGTACTTC. Amino acids: CASSPQGAQYF.

This clone was detected only once. The chain couples TRBV7-2 to TRBJ1-2; D is unresolved. V shed 5 bases and J shed 0 bases, with 10 bases lying between them. This CDR3 spans 14 amino acids. Germline CDR1 SGHTA, CDR2 FQGNSA. CDR3 DNA: TGTGCCAGCAGCAGAGACACTTCTAACTATGGCTACACCTTC. The encoded protein is CASSRDTSNYGYTF.

Regarding this clone: Other DNA sequences in this specimen translate into the identical CDR3. The rearrangement links TRBV29-1 to TRBJ2-5; D may be TRBD1 (6 bases). Trimming stripped 6 bases from V and 0 bases from J, with 17 bases between. This CDR3 is 15 amino acids long. Germline lookup yields CDR1 SQVTM and CDR2 ANQGSEA. The CDR3 nucleotides read TGCAGCGTATCGGTAGGTGGACAGAACCAAGAGACCCAGTACTTC. Translating gives CSVSVGGQNQETQYF.

The chain employs TRBV3-1 (or the pseudogene TRBV3-2) and TRBJ1-2, with D possibly matching TRBD1 (5 bases). This CDR3 has 12 residues. Trimming cost V 5 bases and J 7 bases, with 11 bases left between them. CDR1 LGHDT and CDR2 YNNKEL come from the germline V gene (reference sequence). In DNA, the CDR3 is TGTGCCAGCAGCTCCGGACATTCTGGCTACACCTTC. Amino acids: CASSSGHSGYTF.

The CDR3 bases are TGTGCCAGCAGCTTAATCCGGGACAGGGGTAGTAGTGTATATTTT. Encoded protein: CASSLIRDRGSSVYF. The chain is built from TRBV7-2 and TRBJ1-3; 10 bases are shared with TRBD1. CDR1 and CDR2 from the germline V gene are SGHTA and FQGNSA. Germline trimming cut 2 bases from V and 14 bases from J; bases unmatched to any gene: 12. The CDR3 has 15 amino acids.